This record concerns one TCR beta chain sequence. Many counts were recorded for this clonotype. Its antigen is still unknown. The input lacks base qualities; no much larger clone sits a single base away. All donors were healthy Caucasians. Three pairs of female monozygotic twins, all aged about 18 to 30 years, were included in the twin cohort. Peripheral blood mononuclear cells were used as the source from which RNA for TCR libraries was isolated. V has 1 base trimmed and J has 6 bases trimmed; junction bases matching no gene number 2. CDR1 and CDR2, per the germline V gene, are SGHTA and FQGNSA. From the cysteine through the phenylalanine, the CDR3 covers 15 amino acids. The DNA shown is the 45-base CDR3, in frame from base 1. This record belongs to a study of identical twins (dated by TCRdb to 2015 to 2016). Notes on the research overall: To test whether fetal clonotypes persist, the study used deep sequencing on TCR alpha and beta repertoires from monozygotic twins, unrelated adults of various ages, and cord blood. Replicate twin experiments were performed at different times using different library preparation protocols to rule out contamination.

The study at large found these results: Fewer insertions were carried by abundant cord blood beta clonotypes, a similar but weaker trend appeared in young adult naive repertoires, and no such trend appeared in memory repertoires. In monozygotic twins, out-of-frame TCR alpha sharing was systematically underestimated by recombination models, although the models agreed with sharing between unrelated individuals. Zero-insertion analyses could be partly confounded by invariant T cells such as MAIT and iNKT, although diverse VJ usage argued against such confounding for most clonotypes. The excess sharing between twins in beta out-of-frame sequences was weaker because fewer shared sequences reduced the signal-to-noise ratio. Compared with coincidental sharing between unrelated individuals, an excess of low generation-probability sequences was observed among out-of-frame TCR alpha sequences shared between twins. Because the same donors could not be followed over many years, conclusions were based on cross-sectional statistical analysis.

Libraries were constructed by 5' RACE. This sample was sequenced with an Illumina HiSeq 2000. A universal primer binding site was introduced by template switching, and a unique molecular identifier was present in the final cDNA, enabling accurate counting of TCR cDNA molecules. First-strand cDNA for TCR alpha and beta chains was synthesized from specific primers in the conserved constant-segment region. To control for contamination, every cDNA library carried two barcodes: a SMART-Mk sample barcode plus Illumina barcodes. TruSeq adapter sequences along with Illumina sample barcodes were introduced in two successive PCR steps. Sequencing of the TCR alpha and beta cDNA libraries was done on the Illumina HiSeq platform using custom primers. The paper's data handling went like this. Unique molecular identifiers were extracted from raw reads with MiGEC, and CDR3 positions were determined with MiXCR. For each individual, recombination models were inferred using an EM algorithm with the repgenHMM and IGoR tools. Shared clonotypes were analyzed with the tcR package in R, and sharing was normalized by the product of cloneset sizes. To study raw recombination without the effects of thymic and clonal selection, out-of-frame nonproductive sequences were analyzed. TCRdb reanalyzed the raw reads on its own, using fastp at Q25 for trimming and MiXCR for clone calling, and kept in-frame beta chains. A single entry per CDR3 protein holds the most common genes and DNA from its merged rows. In this record, the V and J calls reflect TCRdb's handling and not the investigators' own analysis. For this sample there are a few hundred thousand distinct CDR3 sequences; around a tenth appear just once. The ten most abundant clones make up 3% of the sample.

The same data also contributed to another study, on yellow fever vaccine responses in identical twins. Reported in the second study: The authors reported that the T cell response to vaccination in identical twins appeared partly convergent and partly personalized. In the study, vaccine-responding T cell clones were precisely tracked in identical twins.

The sample consisted of PBMCs. The chain is made from TRBV7-2 and TRBJ2-2, with 10 junctional bases fitting TRBD2. This TCR derives from a woman aged 18-30 years in good health. The DNA sequence is as follows: TGTGCCAGCAGCTTAGTTCTAGCGGGAGCCGGGGAGCTGTTTTTT. This sequence encodes CASSLVLAGAGELFF.